Listed here are 5 T cell receptor beta chains from one sample, sequenced in a study of CD8 T cells in ankylosing spondylitis. TCRdb re-derived calls from the 5' RACE reads in MiXCR, one entry per CDR3 protein. The sample yields about 240,000 distinct CDR3 sequences, roughly a tenth seen once. Sequenced input: blood, either unsorted or a sorted T cell fraction (not recorded which). The receptors were gathered from a male donor with ankylosing spondylitis or in good health (not recorded which).

The chain links TRBV12-3 or TRBV12-4 to TRBJ2-1, with 12 bases identical to TRBD2. Losses at the gene ends were 5 bases for V and 7 bases for J; bases not matched to a gene: 9. The CDR3 runs to 16 residues. CDR3 sequence: CASSERGLAGRNEQFF. The CDR3, as DNA: TGTGCCAGCAGTGAGAGAGGACTAGCGGGGAGGAATGAGCAGTTCTTC.

This clonotype was seen repeatedly, ten times or more. V gene TRBV5-1 combines with J gene TRBJ2-1; no clear D gene. Germline CDR1 and CDR2: SGHRS and YFSETQ. V gave up 4 bases and J gave up 6 bases, with 14 bases separating them. The CDR3 covers 14 residues. The CDR3 DNA is TGCGCCAGCAGCCTCTCCGGGCCACTCAATGAGCAGTTCTTC. Translation gives CASSLSGPLNEQFF.

In its sample, this clonotype was seen many times. The rearrangement uses TRBV29-1 and TRBJ2-2; a possible D gene is TRBD2 (6 bases). Germline V gene sequence: CDR1 SQVTM, CDR2 ANQGSEA. The CDR3 is 16 residues long. The V end lost 7 bases, the J end lost 3 bases, and 21 bases lay between the germline ends. CDR3 loop: CSAKILGRDYTGELFF. Here the CDR3 DNA reads TGCAGCGCAAAGATCCTGGGACGGGACTACACCGGGGAGCTGTTTTTT.

The gene calls are TRBV7-9 and TRBJ2-1; no clear D. Trimming stripped 5 bases from V and 7 bases from J, with 21 bases between. Germline V lookup: CDR1 SEHNR, CDR2 FQNEAQ (reference sequence). The CDR3 has 16 amino acids. The CDR3 here is CASSPRTPSSGNEQFF. As DNA, the CDR3 is TGTGCCAGCAGCCCGAGGACCCCTTCATCGGGTAATGAGCAGTTCTTC.

This clonotype was detected ten times or more. The chain is built from TRBV12-3 or TRBV12-4 and TRBJ2-7, with 13 bases fitting TRBD2. The CDR3 contains 14 residues. With 5 bases clipped from V and 8 bases from J, the junction kept 6 bases outside the gene matches. This CDR3 reads CASSTGTSGNQQYF. CDR3 nucleotides: TGTGCCAGCAGTACCGGGACTAGCGGGAATCAGCAGTACTTC.